This TCR beta chain appears in the sequencing data of a study of blood T cells in healthy people across ages (dated by TCRdb to between 2014 and 2017). Turning to the overall study: Template switching captured roughly one uniquely barcoded TCR beta cDNA molecule per two T cells in model experiments. Using the same blood draw, the study looked at two additional independent replicas of 1 million unique cDNA reads for two donors, one aged 18 to 30 and the other aged 80 or older. Four age groups were formed from the donors: young (average approximately 15 years), middle-aged (approximately 41), aged (about 62) and long-lived (more than 75). Using deep sequencing normalized with unique cDNA molecular identifiers, the study measured how TCR beta repertoire diversity changes with age. To avoid experimental bias, donors of different ages were randomly spread across the sequencing lanes.

Systemically healthy Caucasian individuals from Russia, some 38 in total and aged about 6 to 100 years, were included as donors. Each donor gave ten milliliters of peripheral blood, collected into EDTA-treated Vacutainer tubes. PBMCs were isolated by Ficoll-Paque density-gradient centrifugation, with at least 6 million obtained per sample. Total RNA, at least 6 micrograms per sample, was extracted from PBMCs with Trizol reagent. For every donor, an aliquot of PBMCs went through flow cytometry to measure the percentages of naive CD45RAhigh/CD27high T cells. For CDR1 and CDR2, the germline V gene (reference sequence) lists DFQATT and SNEGSKA. Between the V and J ends, shortened by 8 bases and 2 bases respectively, the junction contains 9 bases. Measured from the cysteine to the phenylalanine, the CDR3 is 11 residues long. This entry keeps only the CDR3 DNA: 33 bases, framed from base 1. A note on this clonotype: What antigen it recognizes has not been identified. Per-base quality was not reported, and no clone a single base away is much larger than it.

The method was 5' RACE. Instrument used: Illumina HiSeq 2500. A second PCR of about 6 to 11 cycles was performed with a sample-barcoded 5' primer and a J-beta primer mix. A template-switch 5' adaptor carrying 12 random nucleotides introduced a unique molecular identifier onto each TCR beta cDNA molecule. Each sample yielded at least 2.5 million CDR3-containing paired-end reads. All of the RNA was converted into first-strand cDNA using the Mint cDNA synthesis kit, with a TRBC-specific oligonucleotide serving as the primer. Following uracil-DNA glycosylase treatment, all cDNA underwent a first 18-cycle PCR with the universal primers M1SS and BC2_uni_R. The study's processing was this. Normalization of each sample was performed by random selection of 1 million high-quality reads, each carrying a distinct molecular identifier. Instead of being binned into consensus sequences, reads with shared molecular identifiers were discarded. MiTCR, set to a Q25 quality threshold and the strictest error-elimination algorithm, was used for CDR3 identification, clonotype clustering and error correction. A nonparametric unseen species model using Euler transformation provided a lower-bound estimate of total TCR beta diversity. TCRdb reran the public reads through fastp at Q25 and MiXCR, keeping productive beta chains. When rows share a CDR3 protein, they turn into one entry using the most common DNA and genes. The V and J calls were determined by TCRdb, not by the authors. Within this sample are roughly 800,000 distinct CDR3 sequences, with 58% of them counted one time only. In total, the top ten clones hold roughly 22% of the sample.

The paper's findings and limits, for the study overall: Estimates of total diversity based on one million sequenced T cells were regarded as lower bounds and as underestimates. Compared with the aged group, the long-lived group had more naive CD4+ T cells, fewer expanded clones and increased TCR diversity, a pattern suggesting age selection. Because donor CMV infection status was unknown, age-related changes in expanded clonotypes were potentially confounded. Observed TCR beta diversity per million T cells fell roughly linearly with age, and a significant reduction was already apparent by age around 39. Observed TCR beta diversity correlated strongly with the percentage of naive T cells measured by flow cytometry. Conclusive comparison of naive and antigen-experienced compartments was prevented by the profiling of bulk unsorted PBMCs.

Rearrangement joined TRBV20-1 to TRBJ2-5, with the D gene possibly TRBD1 or TRBD2, each one fitting 5 bases. Sequencing used blood. The sequence derives from a young man in good health. The CDR3: CSPEGQETQYF. The DNA sequence follows: TGCAGTCCAGAGGGGCAAGAGACCCAGTACTTC.